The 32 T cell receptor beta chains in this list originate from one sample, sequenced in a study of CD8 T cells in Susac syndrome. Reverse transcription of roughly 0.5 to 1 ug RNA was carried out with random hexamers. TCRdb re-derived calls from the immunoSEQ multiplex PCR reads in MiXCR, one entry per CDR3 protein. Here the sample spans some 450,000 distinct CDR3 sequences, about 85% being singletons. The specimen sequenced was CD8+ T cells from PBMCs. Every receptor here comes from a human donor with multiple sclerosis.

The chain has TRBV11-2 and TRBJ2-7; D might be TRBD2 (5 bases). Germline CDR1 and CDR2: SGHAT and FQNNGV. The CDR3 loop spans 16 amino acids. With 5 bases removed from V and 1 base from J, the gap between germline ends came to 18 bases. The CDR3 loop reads CASSHLLLVSSYEQYF. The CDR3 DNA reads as TGTGCCAGCAGCCATTTATTACTAGTGTCGTCCTACGAGCAGTACTTC.

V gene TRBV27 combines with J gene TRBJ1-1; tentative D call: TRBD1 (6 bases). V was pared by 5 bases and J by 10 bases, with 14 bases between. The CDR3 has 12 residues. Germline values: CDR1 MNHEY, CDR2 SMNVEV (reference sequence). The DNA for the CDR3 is TGTGCCAGCAGTGGAAACGGACAGATAGCTTTCTTT. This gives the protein CASSGNGQIAFF.

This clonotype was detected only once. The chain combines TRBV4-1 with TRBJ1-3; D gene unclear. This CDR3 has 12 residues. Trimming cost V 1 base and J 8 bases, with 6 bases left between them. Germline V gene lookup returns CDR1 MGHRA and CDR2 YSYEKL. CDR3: CASSQAWDTIYF. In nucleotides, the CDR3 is TGCGCCAGCAGCCAAGCCTGGGACACCATATATTTT.

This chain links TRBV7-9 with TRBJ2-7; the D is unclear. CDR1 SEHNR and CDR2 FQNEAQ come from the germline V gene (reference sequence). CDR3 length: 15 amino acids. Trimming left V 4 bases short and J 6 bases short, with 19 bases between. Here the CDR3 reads CASSSVKAGLFEQYF. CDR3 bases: TGTGCCAGCAGCTCCGTGAAGGCTGGTCTCTTCGAGCAGTACTTC. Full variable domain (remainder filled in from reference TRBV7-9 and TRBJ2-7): DTGVSQNPRHKITKRGQNVTFRCDPISEHNRLYWYRQTLGQGPEFLTYFQNEAQLEKSRLLSDRFSAERPKGSFSTLEIQRTEQGDSAMYLCASSSVKAGLFEQYFGPGTRLTVT.

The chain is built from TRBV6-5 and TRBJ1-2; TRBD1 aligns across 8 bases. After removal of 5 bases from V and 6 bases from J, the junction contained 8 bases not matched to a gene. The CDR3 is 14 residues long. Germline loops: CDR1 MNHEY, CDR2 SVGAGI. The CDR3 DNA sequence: TGTGCCAGCAGTCGAGCCGACAGGGGCGATGGCTACACCTTC. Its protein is CASSRADRGDGYTF.

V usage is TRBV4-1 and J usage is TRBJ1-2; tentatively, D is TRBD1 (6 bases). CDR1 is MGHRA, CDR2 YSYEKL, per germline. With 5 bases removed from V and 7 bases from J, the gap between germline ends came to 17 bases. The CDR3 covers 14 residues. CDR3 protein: CASSTHMGAAGYTF. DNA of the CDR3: TGCGCCAGCAGCACTCACATGGGGGCCGCTGGCTACACCTTC.

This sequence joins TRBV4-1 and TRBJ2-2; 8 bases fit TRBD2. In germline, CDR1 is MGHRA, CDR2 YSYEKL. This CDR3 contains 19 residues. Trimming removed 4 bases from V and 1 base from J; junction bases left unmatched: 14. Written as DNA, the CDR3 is TGCGCCAGCAGCCTACAGGGCGTGCGGGGGGCTCAGAACACCGGGGAGCTGTTTTTT. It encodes CASSLQGVRGAQNTGELFF.

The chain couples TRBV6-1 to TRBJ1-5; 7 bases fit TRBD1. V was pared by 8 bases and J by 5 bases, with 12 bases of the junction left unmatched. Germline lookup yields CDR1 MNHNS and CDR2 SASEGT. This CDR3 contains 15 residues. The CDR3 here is CASLDRDSFHQPQHF. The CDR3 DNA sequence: TGTGCCAGCCTTGACCGGGACAGCTTCCATCAGCCCCAGCATTTT.

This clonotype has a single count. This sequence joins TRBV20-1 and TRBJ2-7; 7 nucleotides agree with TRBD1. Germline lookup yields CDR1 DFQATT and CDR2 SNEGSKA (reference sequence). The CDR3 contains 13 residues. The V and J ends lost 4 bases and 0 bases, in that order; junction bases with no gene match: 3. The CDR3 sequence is CSATGQSSYEQYF. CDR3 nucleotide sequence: TGCAGTGCTACGGGACAGAGCTCCTACGAGCAGTACTTC.

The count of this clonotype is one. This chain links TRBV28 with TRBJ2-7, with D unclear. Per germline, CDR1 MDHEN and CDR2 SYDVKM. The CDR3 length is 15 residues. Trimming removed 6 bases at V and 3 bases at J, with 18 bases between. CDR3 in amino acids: CASSKIVLTGYEQYF. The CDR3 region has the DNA TGTGCCAGCAGCAAAATAGTCTTGACGGGCTACGAGCAGTACTTC.

Written as DNA, the CDR3 is TGCAGCGTCCAGACAGCGGGACTCTATGGCTACACCTTC. Translated, it gives CSVQTAGLYGYTF. V and J are TRBV29-1 and TRBJ1-2; D might be TRBD1 (5 bases). The germline V gene has CDR1 SQVTM and CDR2 ANQGSEA. The CDR3 is 13 amino acids. Trimming cost V 6 bases and J 4 bases, with 15 bases left between them.

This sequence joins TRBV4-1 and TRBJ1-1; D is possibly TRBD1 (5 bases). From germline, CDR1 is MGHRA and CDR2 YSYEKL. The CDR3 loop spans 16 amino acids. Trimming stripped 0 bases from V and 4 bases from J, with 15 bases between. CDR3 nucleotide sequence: TGCGCCAGCAGCCAAGACCTTCCAGGGTGGGTCACTGAAGCTTTCTTT. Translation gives CASSQDLPGWVTEAFF.

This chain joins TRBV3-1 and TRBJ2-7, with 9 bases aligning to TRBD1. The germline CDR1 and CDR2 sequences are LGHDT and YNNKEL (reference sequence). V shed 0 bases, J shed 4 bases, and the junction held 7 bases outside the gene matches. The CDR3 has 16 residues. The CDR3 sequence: CASSQDMGQGPYEQYF. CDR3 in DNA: TGTGCCAGCAGCCAAGATATGGGACAGGGACCGTACGAGCAGTACTTC.

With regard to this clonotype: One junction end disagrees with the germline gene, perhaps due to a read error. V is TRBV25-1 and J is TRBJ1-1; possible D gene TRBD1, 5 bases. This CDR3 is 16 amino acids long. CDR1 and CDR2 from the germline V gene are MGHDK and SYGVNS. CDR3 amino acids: CASSEYFPRADTEASF. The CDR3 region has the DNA TGTGCCAGCAGTGAATACTTCCCCAGGGCCGACACTGAAGCTTCCTTT.

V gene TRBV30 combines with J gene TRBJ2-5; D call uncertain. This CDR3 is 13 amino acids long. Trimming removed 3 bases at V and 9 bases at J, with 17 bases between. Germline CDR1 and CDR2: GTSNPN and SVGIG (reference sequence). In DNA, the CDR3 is TGTGCCTGGAGGAGTCGGGCCGGTATGTCCCAGTACTTC. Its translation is CAWRSRAGMSQYF.

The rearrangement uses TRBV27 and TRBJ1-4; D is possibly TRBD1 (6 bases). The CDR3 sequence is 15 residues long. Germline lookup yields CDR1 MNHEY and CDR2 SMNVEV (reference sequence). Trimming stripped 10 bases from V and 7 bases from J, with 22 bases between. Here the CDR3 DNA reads TGTGCCAACCTTTCAGATCAACAGGGCGTTGAAAAACTGTTTTTT. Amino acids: CANLSDQQGVEKLFF.

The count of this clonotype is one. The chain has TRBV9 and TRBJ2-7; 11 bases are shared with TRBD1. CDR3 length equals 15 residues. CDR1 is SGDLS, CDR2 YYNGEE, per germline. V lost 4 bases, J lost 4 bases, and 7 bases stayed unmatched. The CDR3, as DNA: TGTGCCAGCAGCCCGGGACAGGGGGTAGGGTACGAGCAGTACTTC. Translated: CASSPGQGVGYEQYF. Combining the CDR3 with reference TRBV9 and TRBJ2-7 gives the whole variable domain DSGVTQTPKHLITATGQRVTLRCSPRSGDLSVYWYQQSLDQGLQFLIQYYNGEERAKGNILERFSAQQFPDLHSELNLSSLELGDSALYFCASSPGQGVGYEQYFGPGTRLTVT.

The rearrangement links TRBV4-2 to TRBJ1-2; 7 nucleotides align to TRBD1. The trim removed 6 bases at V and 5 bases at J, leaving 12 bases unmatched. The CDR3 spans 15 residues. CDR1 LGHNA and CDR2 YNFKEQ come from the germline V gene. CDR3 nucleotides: TGTGCCAGCAGTTATAATACAGGGGACTTGTATGGCTACACCTTC. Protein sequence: CASSYNTGDLYGYTF.

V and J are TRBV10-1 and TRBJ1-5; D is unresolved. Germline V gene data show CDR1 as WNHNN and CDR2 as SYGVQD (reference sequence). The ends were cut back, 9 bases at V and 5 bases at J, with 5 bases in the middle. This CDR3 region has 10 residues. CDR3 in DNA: TGCGCCAGGGCCGATCAGCCCCAGCATTTT. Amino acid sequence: CARADQPQHF.

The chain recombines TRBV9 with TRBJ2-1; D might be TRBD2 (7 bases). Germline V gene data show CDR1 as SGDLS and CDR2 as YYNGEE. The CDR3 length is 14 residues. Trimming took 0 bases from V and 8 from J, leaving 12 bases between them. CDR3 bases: TGTGCCAGCAGCGTAGTCGGGGGGCTCGATGAGCAGTTCTTC. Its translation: CASSVVGGLDEQFF.

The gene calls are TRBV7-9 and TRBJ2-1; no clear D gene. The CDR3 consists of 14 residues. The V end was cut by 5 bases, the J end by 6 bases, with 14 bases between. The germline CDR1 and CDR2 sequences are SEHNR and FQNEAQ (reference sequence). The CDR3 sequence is CASSADGRSNEQFF. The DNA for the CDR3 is TGTGCCAGCAGCGCTGACGGAAGGAGCAATGAGCAGTTCTTC.

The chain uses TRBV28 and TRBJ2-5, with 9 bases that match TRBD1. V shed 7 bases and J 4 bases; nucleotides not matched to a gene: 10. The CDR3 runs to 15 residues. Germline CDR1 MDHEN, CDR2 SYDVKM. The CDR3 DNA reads TGTGCCAGCAAAAGGGACAGGGCGGATTTAGAGACCCAGTACTTC. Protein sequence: CASKRDRADLETQYF.

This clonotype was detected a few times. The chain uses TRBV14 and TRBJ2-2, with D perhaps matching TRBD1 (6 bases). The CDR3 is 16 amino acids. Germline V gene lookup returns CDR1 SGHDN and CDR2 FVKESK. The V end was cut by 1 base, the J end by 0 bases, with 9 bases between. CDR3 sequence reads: CASSQVDRPNTGELFF. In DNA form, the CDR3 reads TGTGCCAGCAGCCAAGTGGACAGACCGAACACCGGGGAGCTGTTTTTT.

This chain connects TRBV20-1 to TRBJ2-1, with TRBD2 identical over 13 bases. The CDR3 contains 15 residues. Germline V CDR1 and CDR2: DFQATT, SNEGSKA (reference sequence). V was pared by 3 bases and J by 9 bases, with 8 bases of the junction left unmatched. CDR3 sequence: CSARKGTSGVGEQFF. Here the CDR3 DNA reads TGCAGTGCTAGGAAAGGGACTAGCGGGGTGGGTGAGCAGTTCTTC.

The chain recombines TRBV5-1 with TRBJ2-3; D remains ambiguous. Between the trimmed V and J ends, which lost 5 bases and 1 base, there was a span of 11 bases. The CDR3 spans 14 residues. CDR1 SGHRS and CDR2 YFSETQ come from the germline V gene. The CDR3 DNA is TGCGCCAGCAGTGGAGTAGGAGGCACAGATACGCAGTATTTT. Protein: CASSGVGGTDTQYF.

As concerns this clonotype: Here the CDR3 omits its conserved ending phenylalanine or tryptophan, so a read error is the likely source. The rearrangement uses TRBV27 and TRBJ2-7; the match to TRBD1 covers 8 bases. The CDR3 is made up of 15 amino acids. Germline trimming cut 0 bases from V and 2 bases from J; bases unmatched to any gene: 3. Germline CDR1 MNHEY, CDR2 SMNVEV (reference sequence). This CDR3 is CASSLSDRATYEQYL. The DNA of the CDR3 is TGTGCCAGCAGTTTATCGGACAGGGCAACCTACGAGCAGTACCTC.

The CDR3 spells CASSLTSGRAPDTQYF. CDR3 DNA sequence: TGTGCCAGCAGCTTGACTAGCGGGAGGGCCCCAGATACGCAGTATTTT. The chain has TRBV7-9 and TRBJ2-3; 14 bases map to TRBD2. The CDR3 runs to 16 residues. J lost 4 bases, V lost 3 bases, and 3 bases had no gene match. In germline, CDR1 is SEHNR, CDR2 FQNEAQ (reference sequence).

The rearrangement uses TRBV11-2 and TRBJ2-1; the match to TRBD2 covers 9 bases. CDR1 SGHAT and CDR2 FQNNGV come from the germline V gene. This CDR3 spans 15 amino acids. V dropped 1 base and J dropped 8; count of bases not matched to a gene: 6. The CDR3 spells CASSLAAGGVDEQFF. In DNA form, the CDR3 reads TGTGCCAGCAGCTTAGCAGCGGGGGGAGTAGATGAGCAGTTCTTC.

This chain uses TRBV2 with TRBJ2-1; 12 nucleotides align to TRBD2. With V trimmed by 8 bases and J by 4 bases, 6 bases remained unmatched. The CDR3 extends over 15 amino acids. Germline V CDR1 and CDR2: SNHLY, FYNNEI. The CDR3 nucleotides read TGTGCCAGCTGGACTAGCGGGGCCCTATACAATGAGCAGTTCTTC. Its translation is CASWTSGALYNEQFF.

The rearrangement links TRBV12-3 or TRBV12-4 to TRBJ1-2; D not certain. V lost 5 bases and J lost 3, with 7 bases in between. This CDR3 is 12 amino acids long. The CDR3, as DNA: TGTGCCAGCAGTATCCGGGACTATGGCTACACCTTC. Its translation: CASSIRDYGYTF.

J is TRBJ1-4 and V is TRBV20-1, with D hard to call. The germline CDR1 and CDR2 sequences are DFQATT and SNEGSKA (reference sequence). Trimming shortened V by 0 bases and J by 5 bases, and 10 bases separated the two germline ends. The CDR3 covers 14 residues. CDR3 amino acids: CSARESVGNEKLFF. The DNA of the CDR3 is TGCAGTGCTAGAGAGTCCGTTGGGAATGAAAAACTGTTTTTT.

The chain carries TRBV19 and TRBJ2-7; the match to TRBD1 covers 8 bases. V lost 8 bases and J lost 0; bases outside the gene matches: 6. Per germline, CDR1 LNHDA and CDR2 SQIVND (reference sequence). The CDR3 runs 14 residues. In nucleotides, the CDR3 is TGTGCCAGTGCCGGGACAGGAATCTCCTACGAGCAGTACTTC. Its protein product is CASAGTGISYEQYF.